The sequence of this T cell receptor beta chain was determined in a study of OX40 agonist ivuxolimab in advanced cancers. Data came from immunoSEQ multiplex PCR; TCRdb stores just in-frame clones and leaves some out. The sample lists about 14,000 clones, 93% occurring once. The CDR3 is 15 residues long. Trimming removed 2 bases at V and 5 bases at J, with 15 bases between. Germline loops: CDR1 SGHVS, CDR2 FNYEAQ. This chain joins TRBV7-6 and TRBJ2-5, with D tentatively TRBD1 (6 bases). This receptor was taken from an adult with an advanced solid tumor such as melanoma, head and neck, liver or kidney cancer. The material was CD4+ or CD8+ T cells sorted from blood, obtained in a trial of the OX40 agonist ivuxolimab. The DNA of the CDR3 is TGTGCCAGCAGCTTATCGGCAGGGGAAGGCGAGACCCAGTACTTC. Translating gives CASSLSAGEGETQYF. The whole variable domain, remainder taken from reference TRBV7-6 and TRBJ2-5, is GAGVSQSPRYKVTKRGQDVALRCDPISGHVSLYWYRQALGQGPEFLTYFNYEAQQDKSGLPNDRFSAERPEGSISTLTIQRTEQRDSAMYRCASSLSAGEGETQYFGPGTRLLVL.